Ten or more counts support the clone carrying this TCR beta chain. CDR3 length equals 14 residues. CDR1 and CDR2 (germline): SEHNR, FQNEAQ (reference sequence). Trimming stripped 5 bases from V and 2 bases from J, with 12 bases between. MiXCR was run by TCRdb on the reads, yielding one entry per CDR3 protein. The repertoire holds some 400,000 distinct CDR3 sequences, with over 15% as singletons. The data are from a study of T cell repertoires in cytomegalovirus infection. The wider study: Through public TCR beta signatures, both CMV infection and matching HLA type were indicated.

Sequencing was carried out using PBMCs. The clonotype comes from a human donor in good health (CMV status not recorded). Some clones in this sample may be carry-over from other donors' samples. The V gene is TRBV7-9, the J gene TRBJ1-1; no clear D gene. The CDR3, as DNA: TGTGCCAGCAGCCAACAACAATCTAACACTGAAGCTTTCTTT. Its translation is CASSQQQSNTEAFF.